The text below deals with one TCR beta chain. Antigen: not known. These data originate in a study of cytotoxic CD8 clonotypes in ibrutinib-treated CLL. For the study at large: Partial response was seen in about 25 patients and complete response in 2; after median around 69 months, about 15 stayed remitted, around 12 progressed. Response sampling came at median roughly a year of treatment, ranging about 6 to 40 months. Across samples, productive templates numbered 200,000 to 300,000 and productive rearrangements reached approximately 94,000 on average.

The V and J ends lost 1 base and 3 bases respectively, with 13 bases between them. Germline V lookup: CDR1 MNHEY, CDR2 SMNVEV (reference sequence). CDR3 size: 16 residues. Produced via immunoSEQ multiplex PCR; TCRdb's table is partial and in-frame only. The table has about 250,000 clones, roughly 74% seen once. General study findings and limits: Higher circulating CD8+ T-cell counts strongly accompanied higher baseline clonality, above age-matched healthy donors.

Here the sequenced sample was PBMCs, taken after 24 months of ibrutinib treatment. This clonotype originated in a human donor with chronic lymphocytic leukemia. The chain joins TRBV27 to TRBJ2-1, with D hard to call. The CDR3 is CASSLFSRGSYNEQFF. In DNA form, the CDR3 reads TGTGCCAGCAGTTTATTTTCCCGAGGCAGCTACAATGAGCAGTTCTTC.